The 20 T cell receptor beta chains in this list originate from one sample, sequenced in a study of blood T cells in healthy people across ages. Together with a sample-barcoded 5' primer, a J-beta primer mix was included in a second PCR lasting about 6 to 11 cycles. MiXCR, run by TCRdb on the 5' RACE reads, gives a single entry per CDR3 protein. In the table there are under 1,000,000 distinct CDR3 sequences, approximately 35% of which are singletons. The sequencing sample was made of blood. Receptors were obtained from a young man in good health.

The V and J genes are TRBV5-1 and TRBJ2-7; D perhaps matches TRBD2 (6 bases). This CDR3 region has 16 residues. The germline V gene encodes CDR1 SGHRS and CDR2 YFSETQ. The V end lost 1 base, the J end lost 5 bases, and 19 bases lay between the germline ends. The CDR3 DNA follows: TGCGCCAGCAGCTTGTATCTCCGCAGGGAGGCCAACGAGCAGTACTTC. It translates to CASSLYLRREANEQYF.

This chain links TRBV15 with TRBJ1-1; no firm D call. This CDR3 comprises 15 residues. Germline CDR1 reads LNHNV; CDR2 reads YYDKDF (reference sequence). Trimming removed 0 bases from V and 0 bases from J, with 8 bases in between. The DNA for the CDR3 is TGTGCCACCAGCAGAGATAGGGCACTGAACACTGAAGCTTTCTTT. Protein product: CATSRDRALNTEAFF.

V usage is TRBV7-2 and J usage is TRBJ2-1, with 8 bases identical to TRBD2. The J call may be in error: the DNA end matches TRBJ2-7 better. This CDR3 is 13 amino acids long. CDR1 is SGHTA, CDR2 FQGNSA, per germline. The CDR3 here is CASRPGLDNEQYF. CDR3 nucleotide sequence: TGTGCCAGCAGACCGGGACTAGACAATGAGCAGTACTTC.

The chain is built from TRBV5-4 and TRBJ2-1, with D uncertain. The CDR3 has 15 residues. V was trimmed by 1 base and J by 2 bases, leaving 10 bases between them. Germline V gene sequence: CDR1 SGHNT, CDR2 YYREEE (reference sequence). The CDR3 protein is CASSLLAAPYNEQFF. CDR3 bases: TGTGCCAGCAGCTTGCTGGCGGCGCCCTACAATGAGCAGTTCTTC.

This sequence joins TRBV7-9 and TRBJ2-5; D is uncertain. Germline V lookup: CDR1 SEHNR, CDR2 FQNEAQ (reference sequence). Trimming took off 1 base at V and 7 bases at J, with 16 bases between the two ends. CDR3 length: 15 amino acids. The CDR3 protein is CASSLEWAQVPTQYF. The CDR3 nucleotides are TGTGCCAGCAGCTTAGAGTGGGCACAAGTTCCGACCCAGTACTTC.

This clonotype was observed a few times. This chain joins TRBV4-3 and TRBJ1-2; D unclear. V shed 0 bases and J shed 0 bases, with 17 bases lying between them. Germline assignment: CDR1 LGHNA and CDR2 YSLEER. The length of the CDR3 is 18 residues. The CDR3 region is CASSQDRIKGPPNYGYTF. Here the CDR3 DNA reads TGCGCCAGCAGCCAAGATCGGATAAAGGGCCCTCCTAACTATGGCTACACCTTC.

On this clonotype: Germline and junction disagree at one end, which may indicate a read error. This rearrangement joins TRBV12-3 or TRBV12-4 to TRBJ2-3; D may be TRBD1 (5 bases). The CDR3 extends over 13 amino acids. The CDR3 nucleotides are TGTGCCAGCAGTTTATATGGCACAGGTACGCAGTATTTT. It translates to CASSLYGTGTQYF.

V usage is TRBV2 and J usage is TRBJ2-7, with TRBD2 identical over 9 bases. Germline CDR1 is SNHLY and CDR2 is FYNNEI. The CDR3 length is 17 residues. V gave up 4 bases and J gave up 7 bases; unmatched junction bases: 17. In DNA form, the CDR3 reads TGTGCCAGCAGTGGAACTGAGCGGGGGGAAACATACAATGAGCAGTACTTC. It specifies CASSGTERGETYNEQYF.

A few counts support this clonotype. The genes are TRBV20-1 and TRBJ1-1; the D gene is possibly TRBD1 (6 bases). Deletions cut 0 bases from V and 4 bases from J, with 12 bases between. CDR1 is DFQATT, CDR2 SNEGSKA, per germline (reference sequence). The CDR3 is 14 amino acids. Here the CDR3 reads CSAREGGGGTEAFF. DNA of the CDR3: TGCAGTGCTAGAGAGGGAGGGGGAGGCACTGAAGCTTTCTTT.

V and J are TRBV5-1 and TRBJ2-3; no definite D call. CDR3 length equals 13 residues. V lost 0 bases and J 8 bases, leaving 10 bases between the germline ends. The germline V gene has CDR1 SGHRS and CDR2 YFSETQ. In DNA form, the CDR3 reads TGCGCCAGCAGCTTGGAGGCAGCCCGTACGCAGTATTTT. This sequence encodes CASSLEAARTQYF.

The rearrangement uses TRBV4-1 and TRBJ2-5; D remains ambiguous. Germline loops: CDR1 MGHRA, CDR2 YSYEKL. The CDR3 contains 13 residues. V lost 3 bases and J lost 2, with 7 bases in between. The CDR3 is CASSQLGQETQYF. CDR3 bases: TGCGCCAGCAGCCAGTTGGGGCAAGAGACCCAGTACTTC.

This chain connects TRBV7-3 to TRBJ2-4; 7 bases map to TRBD2. The CDR3 length is 15 residues. Losses at the gene ends were 1 base for V and 5 bases for J; bases not matched to a gene: 5. Germline-derived CDR1 and CDR2 are SGHTA and FQGTGA. In nucleotides, the CDR3 is TGTGCCAGCAGCTTAATGGGGGGGGGACAAAACATTCAGTACTTC. It codes for CASSLMGGGQNIQYF.

V gene TRBV9 combines with J gene TRBJ2-7; possibly TRBD1 for D (5 bases). The length of the CDR3 is 15 residues. The germline V gene has CDR1 SGDLS and CDR2 YYNGEE. Trimming stripped 0 bases from V and 6 bases from J, with 16 bases between. CDR3 nucleotides: TGTGCCAGCAGCGTAGATGGGGCAGGGTCTGGCGAGCAGTACTTC. Residues: CASSVDGAGSGEQYF.

This clonotype has ten or more counts. The CDR3 coding sequence is TGTGCCAGCAGCTTAGCGACCGGGGGGGGTTTGATCAATGAGCAGTTCTTC. This translates into CASSLATGGGLINEQFF. The chain is built from TRBV7-6 and TRBJ2-1, with TRBD2 matching 8 bases. The CDR3 totals 17 residues. J was trimmed by 6 bases and V by 0 bases; bases with no gene match: 10. Germline V gene lookup returns CDR1 SGHVS and CDR2 FNYEAQ.

The chain recombines TRBV5-1 with TRBJ1-1, with TRBD1 matching 7 bases. Germline V gene lookup returns CDR1 SGHRS and CDR2 YFSETQ. This CDR3 is 19 amino acids long. V trimming: 3 bases; J trimming: 1 base; junction bases outside the gene matches: 18. As DNA, the CDR3 is TGCGCCAGCAGCTCGGCCAACGTAGACAGGGAGATCACGAACACTGAAGCTTTCTTT. It specifies CASSSANVDREITNTEAFF. Using reference TRBV5-1 and TRBJ1-1 for the parts outside the CDR3, the full variable domain is KAGVTQTPRYLIKTRGQQVTLSCSPISGHRSVSWYQQTPGQGLQFLFEYFSETQRNKGNFPGRFSGRQFSNSRSEMNVSTLELGDSALYLCASSSANVDREITNTEAFFGQGTRLTVV.

The rearrangement links TRBV5-1 to TRBJ2-1; D uncertain. This CDR3 is 15 amino acids long. CDR1 is SGHRS and CDR2 is YFSETQ in the germline V gene. The V end was cut by 2 bases, the J end by 5 bases, with 14 bases between. The CDR3 sequence: CASSFARTPHNEQFF. The DNA for the CDR3 is TGCGCCAGCAGCTTTGCCCGCACCCCTCACAATGAGCAGTTCTTC.

The genes are TRBV4-1 and TRBJ2-7, with 9 bases that match TRBD2. This CDR3 is 16 amino acids long. The J segment lost 7 bases and the V segment lost 4 bases, leaving 14 bases of the junction unmatched. CDR1 and CDR2 (germline): MGHRA, YSYEKL. The CDR3 DNA follows: TGCGCCAGCAGCCCGAGTCAGGTAGCGGGAGTAGGTGAGCAGTACTTC. It yields the protein CASSPSQVAGVGEQYF.

The sample holds many counts of this clonotype. This chain joins TRBV15 and TRBJ2-7; unclear D gene. CDR3 length: 14 amino acids. In germline, CDR1 is LNHNV, CDR2 YYDKDF (reference sequence). Trimming shortened V by 1 base and J by 7 bases, and 14 bases separated the two germline ends. The CDR3 loop reads CATSRGQGSREQYF. The DNA of the CDR3 is TGTGCCACCAGCAGAGGACAAGGTTCTCGGGAGCAGTACTTC.

This clonotype has more than one count but fewer than ten. This chain connects TRBV5-1 to TRBJ2-5, with 7 nucleotides matching TRBD1. This CDR3 has 15 residues. Germline V gene sequence: CDR1 SGHRS, CDR2 YFSETQ. The trim removed 3 bases at V and 2 bases at J, leaving 7 bases unmatched. CDR3 protein: CASSSLMTGQETQYF. The CDR3 region has the DNA TGCGCCAGCAGCTCCCTCATGACAGGGCAAGAGACCCAGTACTTC.

This clonotype was observed a handful of times. The V and J genes are TRBV30 and TRBJ2-1; 11 bases fit TRBD1. The CDR3 sequence is 14 residues long. Germline loops: CDR1 GTSNPN, CDR2 SVGIG (reference sequence). With 1 base clipped from V and 8 bases from J, the junction kept 4 bases outside the gene matches. In DNA form, the CDR3 reads TGTGCCTGGAGTGAAGGACAGGGGGCTGATGAGCAGTTCTTC. This encodes CAWSEGQGADEQFF.